This T cell receptor beta chain came from a study of blood T cell repertoires in COVID-19. Profiled with immunoSEQ multiplex PCR; TCRdb holds only in-frame clones, not every one. The data show about 150,000 clones, roughly four fifths seen once. Germline-derived CDR1 and CDR2 are SNHLY and FYNNEI. Unmatched junction bases numbered 7, after V lost 6 bases and J lost 5 bases. The CDR3 has 15 amino acids. What was sequenced was peripheral blood. This chain connects TRBV2 to TRBJ2-7; 13 bases are shared with TRBD2. This receptor was identified in a woman in her sixties with acute or convalescent COVID-19. The CDR3 bases are TGTGCCAGCAGGCGACCGACTAGCGGGGGGCACGAGCAGTACTTC. Protein: CASRRPTSGGHEQYF.